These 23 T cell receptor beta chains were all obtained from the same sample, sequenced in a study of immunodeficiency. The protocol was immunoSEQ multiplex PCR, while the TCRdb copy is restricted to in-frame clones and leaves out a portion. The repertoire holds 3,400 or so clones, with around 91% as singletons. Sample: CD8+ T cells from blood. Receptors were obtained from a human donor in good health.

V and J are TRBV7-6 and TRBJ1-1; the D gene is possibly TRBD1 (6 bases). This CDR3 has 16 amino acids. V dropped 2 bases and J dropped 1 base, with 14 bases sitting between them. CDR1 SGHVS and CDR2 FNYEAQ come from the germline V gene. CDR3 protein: CASSLMFPGANTEAFF. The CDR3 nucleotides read TGTGCCAGCAGCTTAATGTTTCCGGGGGCGAACACTGAAGCTTTCTTT.

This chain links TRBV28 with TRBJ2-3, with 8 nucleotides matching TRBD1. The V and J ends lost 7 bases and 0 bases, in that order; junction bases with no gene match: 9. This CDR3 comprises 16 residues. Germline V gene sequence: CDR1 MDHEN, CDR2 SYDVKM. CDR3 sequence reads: CASTTLDRASTDTQYF. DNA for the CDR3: TGTGCCAGCACCACCTTGGACAGGGCTAGCACAGATACGCAGTATTTT.

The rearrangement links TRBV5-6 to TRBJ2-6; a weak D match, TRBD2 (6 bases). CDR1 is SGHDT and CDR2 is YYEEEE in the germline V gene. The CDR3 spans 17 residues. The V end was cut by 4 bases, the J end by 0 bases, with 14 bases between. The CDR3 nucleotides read TGTGCCAGCAGCGCCGGGACTGGATACTCTGGGGCCAACGTCCTGACTTTC. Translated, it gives CASSAGTGYSGANVLTF. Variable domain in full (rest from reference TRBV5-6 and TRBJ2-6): DAGVTQSPTHLIKTRGQQVTLRCSPKSGHDTVSWYQQALGQGPQFIFQYYEEEERQRGNFPDRFSGHQFPNYSSELNVNALLLGDSALYLCASSAGTGYSGANVLTFGAGSRLTVL.

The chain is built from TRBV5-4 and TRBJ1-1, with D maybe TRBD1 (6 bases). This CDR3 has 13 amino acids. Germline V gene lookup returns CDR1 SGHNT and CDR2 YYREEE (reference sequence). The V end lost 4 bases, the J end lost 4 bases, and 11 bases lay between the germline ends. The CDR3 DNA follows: TGTGCCAGCAGCCAAAACAGGGTCACTGAAGCTTTCTTT. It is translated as CASSQNRVTEAFF.

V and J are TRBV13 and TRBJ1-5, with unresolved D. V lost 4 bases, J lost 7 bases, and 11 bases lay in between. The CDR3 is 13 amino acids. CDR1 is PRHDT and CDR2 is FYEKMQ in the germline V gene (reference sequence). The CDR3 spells CASSSYREQPQHF. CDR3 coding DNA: TGTGCCAGCAGCTCATATAGGGAACAGCCCCAGCATTTT.

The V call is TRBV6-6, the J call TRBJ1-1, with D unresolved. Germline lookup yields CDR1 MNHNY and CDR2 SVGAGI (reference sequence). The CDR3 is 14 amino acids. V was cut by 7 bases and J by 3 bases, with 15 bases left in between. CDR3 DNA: TGTGCCAGCACATGGATAAATAGGGACACTGAAGCTTTCTTT. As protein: CASTWINRDTEAFF.

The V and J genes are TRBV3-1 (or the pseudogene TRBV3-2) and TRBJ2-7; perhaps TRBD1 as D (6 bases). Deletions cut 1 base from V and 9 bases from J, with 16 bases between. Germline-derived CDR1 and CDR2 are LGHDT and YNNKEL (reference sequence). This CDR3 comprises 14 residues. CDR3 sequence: CASSQGGQSGGQYF. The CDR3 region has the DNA TGTGCCAGCAGCCAAGGGGGGCAGTCGGGCGGGCAGTACTTC.

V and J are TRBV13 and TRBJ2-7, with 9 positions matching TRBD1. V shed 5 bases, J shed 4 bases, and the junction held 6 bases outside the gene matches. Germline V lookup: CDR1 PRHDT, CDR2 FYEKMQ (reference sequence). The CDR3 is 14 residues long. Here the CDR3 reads CASSDRDRAYEQYF. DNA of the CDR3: TGTGCCAGCAGCGACCGGGACAGGGCGTACGAGCAGTACTTC.

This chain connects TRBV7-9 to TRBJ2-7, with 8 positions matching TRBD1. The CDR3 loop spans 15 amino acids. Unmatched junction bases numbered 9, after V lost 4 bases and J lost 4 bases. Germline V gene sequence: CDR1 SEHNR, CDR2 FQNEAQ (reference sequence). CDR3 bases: TGTGCCAGCAGCTCCCTGGACAGGGTGTGGTACGAGCAGTACTTC. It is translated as CASSSLDRVWYEQYF.

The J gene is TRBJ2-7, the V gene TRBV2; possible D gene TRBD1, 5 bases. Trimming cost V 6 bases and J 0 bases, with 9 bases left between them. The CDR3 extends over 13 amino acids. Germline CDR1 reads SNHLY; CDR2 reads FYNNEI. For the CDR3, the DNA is TGTGCCAGCAGACCAGGGTTCTCCTACGAGCAGTACTTC. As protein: CASRPGFSYEQYF. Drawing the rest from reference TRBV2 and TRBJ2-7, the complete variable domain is EPEVTQTPSHQVTQMGQEVILRCVPISNHLYFYWYRQILGQKVEFLVSFYNNEISEKSEIFDDQFSVERPDGSNFTLKIRSTKLEDSAMYFCASRPGFSYEQYFGPGTRLTVT.

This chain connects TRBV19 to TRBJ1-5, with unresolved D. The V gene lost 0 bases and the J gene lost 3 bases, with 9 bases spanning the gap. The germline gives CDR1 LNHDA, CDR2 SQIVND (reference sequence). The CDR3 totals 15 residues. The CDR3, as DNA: TGTGCCAGTAGTATAGATCTGAGGGACAATCAGCCCCAGCATTTT. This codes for CASSIDLRDNQPQHF.

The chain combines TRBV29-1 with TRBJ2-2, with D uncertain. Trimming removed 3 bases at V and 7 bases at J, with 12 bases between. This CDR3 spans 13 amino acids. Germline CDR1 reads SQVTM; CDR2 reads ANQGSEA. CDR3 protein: CSVESSRIGELFF. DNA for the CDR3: TGCAGCGTTGAGTCGAGCCGCATCGGGGAGCTGTTTTTT.

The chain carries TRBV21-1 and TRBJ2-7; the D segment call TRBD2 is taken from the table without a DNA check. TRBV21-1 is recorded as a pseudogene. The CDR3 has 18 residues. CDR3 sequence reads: CASSKGTGYRGGSYEQYF. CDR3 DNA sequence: TGTGCCAGCAGCAAAGGAACAGGGTATCGGGGGGGCTCCTACGAGCAGTACTTC.

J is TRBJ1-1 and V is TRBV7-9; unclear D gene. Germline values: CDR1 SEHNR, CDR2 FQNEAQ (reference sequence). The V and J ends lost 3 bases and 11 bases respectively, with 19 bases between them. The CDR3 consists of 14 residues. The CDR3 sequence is CASSLAGYSEGAFF. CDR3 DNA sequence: TGTGCCAGCAGCTTGGCCGGCTACAGTGAAGGCGCTTTCTTT.

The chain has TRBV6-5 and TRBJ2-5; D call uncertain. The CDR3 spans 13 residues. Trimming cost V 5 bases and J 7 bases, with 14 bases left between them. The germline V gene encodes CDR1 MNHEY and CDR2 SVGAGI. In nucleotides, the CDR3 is TGTGCCAGCAGTCCGGCTGGGGATGGGACCCAGTACTTC. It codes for CASSPAGDGTQYF.

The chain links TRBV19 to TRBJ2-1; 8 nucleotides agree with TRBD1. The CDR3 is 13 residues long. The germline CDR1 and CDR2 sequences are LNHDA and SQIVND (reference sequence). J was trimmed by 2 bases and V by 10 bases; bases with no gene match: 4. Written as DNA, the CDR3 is TGTGCCACCAGACAGGGGCCCTACAATGAGCAGTTCTTC. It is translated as CATRQGPYNEQFF.

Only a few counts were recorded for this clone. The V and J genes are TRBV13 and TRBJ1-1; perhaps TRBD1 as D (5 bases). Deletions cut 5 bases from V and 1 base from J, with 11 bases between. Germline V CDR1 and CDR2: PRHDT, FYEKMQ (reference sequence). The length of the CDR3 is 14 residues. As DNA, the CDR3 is TGTGCCAGCAGCAAAGCTACAGGGAACACTGAAGCTTTCTTT. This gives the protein CASSKATGNTEAFF. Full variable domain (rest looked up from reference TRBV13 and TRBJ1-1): AAGVIQSPRHLIKEKRETATLKCYPIPRHDTVYWYQQGPGQDPQFLISFYEKMQSDKGSIPDRFSAQQFSDYHSELNMSSLELGDSALYFCASSKATGNTEAFFGQGTRLTVV.

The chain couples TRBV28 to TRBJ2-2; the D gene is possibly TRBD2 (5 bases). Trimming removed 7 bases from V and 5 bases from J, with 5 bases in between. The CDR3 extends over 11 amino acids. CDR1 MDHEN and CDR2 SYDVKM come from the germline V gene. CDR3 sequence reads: CASKRTGELFF. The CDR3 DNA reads TGTGCCAGCAAGCGGACCGGGGAGCTGTTTTTT.

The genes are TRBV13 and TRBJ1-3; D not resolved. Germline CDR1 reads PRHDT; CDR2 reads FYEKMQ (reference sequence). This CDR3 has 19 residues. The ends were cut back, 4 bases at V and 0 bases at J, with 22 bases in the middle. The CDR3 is CASSSREPLPSTSGNTIYF. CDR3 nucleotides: TGTGCCAGCAGCTCCCGCGAGCCGTTGCCCTCTACCTCTGGAAACACCATATATTTT.

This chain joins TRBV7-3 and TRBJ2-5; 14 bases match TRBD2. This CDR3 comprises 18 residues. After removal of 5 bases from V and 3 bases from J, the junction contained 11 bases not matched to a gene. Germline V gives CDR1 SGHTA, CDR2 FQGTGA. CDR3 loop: CASSPKGLAGVREETQYF. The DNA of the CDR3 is TGTGCCAGCAGCCCAAAGGGACTAGCGGGGGTACGGGAAGAGACCCAGTACTTC. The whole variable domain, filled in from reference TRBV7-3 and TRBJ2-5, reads GAGVSQTPSNKVTEKGKYVELRCDPISGHTALYWYRQSLGQGPEFLIYFQGTGAADDSGLPNDRFFAVRPEGSVSTLKIQRTERGDSAVYLCASSPKGLAGVREETQYFGPGTRLLVL.

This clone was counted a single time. In DNA, the CDR3 is TGTGCCAGCAGCCAAGGAGGGAGGGACAGCAGTTACGAGCAGTACTTC. Translating it yields CASSQGGRDSSYEQYF. The rearrangement uses TRBV3-1 (or the pseudogene TRBV3-2) and TRBJ2-7; TRBD1 or TRBD2 may be the D gene (7 bases each). The V end was cut by 1 base, the J end by 4 bases, with 17 bases between. The length of the CDR3 is 16 residues. Germline CDR1 and CDR2: LGHDT and YNNKEL (reference sequence).

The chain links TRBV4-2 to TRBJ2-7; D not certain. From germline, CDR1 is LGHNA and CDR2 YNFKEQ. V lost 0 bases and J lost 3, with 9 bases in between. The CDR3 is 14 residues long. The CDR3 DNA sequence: TGTGCCAGCAGCCAAGAAACCTTCGGCTACGAGCAGTACTTC. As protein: CASSQETFGYEQYF.

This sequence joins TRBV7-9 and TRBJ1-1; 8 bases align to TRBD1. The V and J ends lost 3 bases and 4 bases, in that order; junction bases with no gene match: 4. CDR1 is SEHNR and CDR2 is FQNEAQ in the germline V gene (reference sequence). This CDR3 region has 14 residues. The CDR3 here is CASSFGQGGTEAFF. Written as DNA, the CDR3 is TGTGCCAGCAGCTTCGGACAGGGAGGCACTGAAGCTTTCTTT.